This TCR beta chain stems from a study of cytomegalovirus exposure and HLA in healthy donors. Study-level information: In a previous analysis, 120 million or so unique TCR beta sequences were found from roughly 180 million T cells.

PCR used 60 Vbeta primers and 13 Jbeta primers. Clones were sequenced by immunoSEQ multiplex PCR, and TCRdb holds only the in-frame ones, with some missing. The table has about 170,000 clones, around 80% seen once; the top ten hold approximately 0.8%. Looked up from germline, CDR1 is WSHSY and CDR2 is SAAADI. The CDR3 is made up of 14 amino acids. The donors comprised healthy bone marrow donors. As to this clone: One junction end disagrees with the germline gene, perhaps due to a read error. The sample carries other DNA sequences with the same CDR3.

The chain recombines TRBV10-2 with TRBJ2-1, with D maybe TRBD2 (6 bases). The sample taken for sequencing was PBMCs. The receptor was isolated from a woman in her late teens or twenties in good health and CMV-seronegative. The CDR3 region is CASAGTPTYNEQFF. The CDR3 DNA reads TGTGCCAGCGCCGGGACTCCAACCTACAATGAGCAGTTCTTC.